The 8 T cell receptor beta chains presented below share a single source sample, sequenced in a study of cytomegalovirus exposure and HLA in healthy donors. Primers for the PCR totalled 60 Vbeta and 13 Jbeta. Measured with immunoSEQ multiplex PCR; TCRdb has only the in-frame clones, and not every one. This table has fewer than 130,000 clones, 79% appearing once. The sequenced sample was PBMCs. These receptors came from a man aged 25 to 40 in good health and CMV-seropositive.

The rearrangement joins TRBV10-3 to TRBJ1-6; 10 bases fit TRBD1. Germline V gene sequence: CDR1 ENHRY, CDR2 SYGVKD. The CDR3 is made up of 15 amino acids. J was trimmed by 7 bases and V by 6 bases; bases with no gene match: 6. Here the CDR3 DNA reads TGTGCCATCAGAGTGGGACAGGGGATCAATTCACCCCTCCACTTT. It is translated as CAIRVGQGINSPLHF.

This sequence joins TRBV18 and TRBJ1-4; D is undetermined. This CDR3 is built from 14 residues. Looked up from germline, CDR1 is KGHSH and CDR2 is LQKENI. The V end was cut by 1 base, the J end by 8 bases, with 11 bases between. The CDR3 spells CASSPRGSVEKLFF. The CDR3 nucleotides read TGTGCCAGCTCACCACGAGGGTCAGTCGAAAAACTGTTTTTT.

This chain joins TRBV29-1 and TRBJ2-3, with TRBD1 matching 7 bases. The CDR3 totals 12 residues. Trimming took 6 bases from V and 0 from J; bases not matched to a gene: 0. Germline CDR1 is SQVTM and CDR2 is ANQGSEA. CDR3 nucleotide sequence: TGCAGCGTGGGACAGAGCACAGATACGCAGTATTTT. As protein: CSVGQSTDTQYF.

The CDR3 here is CASRKAGGDNEQFF. In nucleotides, the CDR3 is TGTGCCAGCAGGAAAGCGGGGGGGGACAATGAGCAGTTCTTC. The chain has TRBV13 and TRBJ2-1; 10 bases fit TRBD2. Germline V gene sequence: CDR1 PRHDT, CDR2 FYEKMQ (reference sequence). The CDR3 has 14 residues. V dropped 6 bases and J dropped 5; count of bases not matched to a gene: 4.

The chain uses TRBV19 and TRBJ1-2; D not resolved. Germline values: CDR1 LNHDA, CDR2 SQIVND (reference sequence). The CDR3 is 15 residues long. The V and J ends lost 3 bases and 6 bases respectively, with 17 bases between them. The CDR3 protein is CASSIKAERFNGYTF. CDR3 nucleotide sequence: TGTGCCAGTAGTATTAAGGCAGAGAGGTTTAATGGCTACACCTTC.

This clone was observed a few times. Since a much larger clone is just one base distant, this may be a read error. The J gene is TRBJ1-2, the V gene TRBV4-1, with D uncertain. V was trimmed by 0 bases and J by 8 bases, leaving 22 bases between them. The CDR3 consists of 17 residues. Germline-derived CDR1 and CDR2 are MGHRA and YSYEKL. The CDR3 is CASSQEAPSSQLGGYTF. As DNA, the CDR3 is TGCGCCAGCAGCCAAGAAGCCCCATCGTCCCAACTAGGGGGCTACACCTTC.

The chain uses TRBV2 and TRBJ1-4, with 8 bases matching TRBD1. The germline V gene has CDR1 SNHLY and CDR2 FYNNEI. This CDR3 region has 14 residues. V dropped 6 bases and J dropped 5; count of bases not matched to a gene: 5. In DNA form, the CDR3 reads TGTGCCAGCAGGATTGGGACAGGCAATGAAAAACTGTTTTTT. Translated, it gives CASRIGTGNEKLFF.

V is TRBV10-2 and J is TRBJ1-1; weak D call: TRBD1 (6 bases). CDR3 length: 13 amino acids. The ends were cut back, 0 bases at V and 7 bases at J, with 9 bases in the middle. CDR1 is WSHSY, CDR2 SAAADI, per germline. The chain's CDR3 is CASSESRGYEAFF. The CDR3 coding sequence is TGCGCCAGCAGTGAGTCGAGGGGGTATGAAGCTTTCTTT.